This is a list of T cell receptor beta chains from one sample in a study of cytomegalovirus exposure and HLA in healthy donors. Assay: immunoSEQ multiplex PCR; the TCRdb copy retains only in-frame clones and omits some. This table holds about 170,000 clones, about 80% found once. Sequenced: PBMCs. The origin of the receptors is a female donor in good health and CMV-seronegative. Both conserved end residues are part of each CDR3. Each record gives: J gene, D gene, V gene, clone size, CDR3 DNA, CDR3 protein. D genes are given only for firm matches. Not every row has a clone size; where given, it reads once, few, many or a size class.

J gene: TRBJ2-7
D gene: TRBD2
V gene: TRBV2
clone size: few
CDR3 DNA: TGTGCCAGCAGCGGGGGGACTAGCTACGAGCAGTACTTC
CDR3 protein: CASSGGTSYEQYF

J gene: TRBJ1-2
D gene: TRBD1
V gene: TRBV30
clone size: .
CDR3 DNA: TGTGCCTGGAGTGAAGGGGCCCAGGGGGATGGCTACACCTTC
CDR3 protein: CAWSEGAQGDGYTF

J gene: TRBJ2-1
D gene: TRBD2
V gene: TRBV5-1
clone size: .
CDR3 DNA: TGCGCCAGCAGTCTAGCGGGAACGAGCTCCTACAATGAGCAGTTCTTC
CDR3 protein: CASSLAGTSSYNEQFF

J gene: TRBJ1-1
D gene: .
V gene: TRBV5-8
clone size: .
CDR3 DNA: TGTGCCAGCAGCTCACCGAGGGGGGGAGGGACTGAAGCTTTCTTT
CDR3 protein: CASSSPRGGGTEAFF

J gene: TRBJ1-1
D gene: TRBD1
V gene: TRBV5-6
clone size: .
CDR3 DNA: TGTGCCAGCAGCTGGAGAAGCAGGGGGAGGACTGAAGCCTTCTTT
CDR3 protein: CASSWRSRGRTEAFF

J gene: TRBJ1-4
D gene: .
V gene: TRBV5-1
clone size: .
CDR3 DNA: TGCGCCAGCAGCTTGGGGCATGCAACTAATGAAAAACTGTTTTTT
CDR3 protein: CASSLGHATNEKLFF

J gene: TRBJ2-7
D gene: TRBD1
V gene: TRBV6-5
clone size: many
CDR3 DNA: TGTGCCAGCAGTTACTCGAATCCGGGACAGGGCTACGAGCAGTACTTC
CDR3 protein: CASSYSNPGQGYEQYF

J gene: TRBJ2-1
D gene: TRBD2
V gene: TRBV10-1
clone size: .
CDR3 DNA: TGCGCCAGCAGGATGACTAGCGGAAACTACAATGAGCAGTTCTTC
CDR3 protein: CASRMTSGNYNEQFF

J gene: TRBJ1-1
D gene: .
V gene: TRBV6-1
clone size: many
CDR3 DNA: TGTGCCAGCAGTGGGACAGTTAGGGCTTTCTTT
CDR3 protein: CASSGTVRAFF

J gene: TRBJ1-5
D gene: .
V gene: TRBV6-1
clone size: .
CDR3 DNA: TGTGCCAGCAGTGACAATCAGGGGTTTTGGCAGCCCCAGCATTTT
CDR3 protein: CASSDNQGFWQPQHF

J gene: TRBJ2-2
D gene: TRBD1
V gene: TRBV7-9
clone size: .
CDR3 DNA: TGTGCCAGCACCAATCAGGGGGCTGTGGACACCGGGGAGCTGTTTTTT
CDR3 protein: CASTNQGAVDTGELFF

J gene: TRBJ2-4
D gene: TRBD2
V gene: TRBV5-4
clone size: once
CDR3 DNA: TGTGCCAGCAGCTTGGAAGGACTAGCGGGAAACATTCAGTACTTC
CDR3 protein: CASSLEGLAGNIQYF

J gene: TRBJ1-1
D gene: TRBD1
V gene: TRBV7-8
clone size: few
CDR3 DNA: TGTGCCAGCAGCTTAGTTATCGGACAGGGTGAAGCTTTCTTT
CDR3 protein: CASSLVIGQGEAFF

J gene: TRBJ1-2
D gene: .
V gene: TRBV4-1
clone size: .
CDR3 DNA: TGCGCCAGCAGCCAAGAGGCGCCAGGCTCTTTCTATGGCTACACCTTC
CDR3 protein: CASSQEAPGSFYGYTF

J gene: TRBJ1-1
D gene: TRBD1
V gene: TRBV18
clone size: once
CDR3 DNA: TGTGCCAGCTCACCCGGACAGGGGGCTTTAACTGAAGCTTTCTTT
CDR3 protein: CASSPGQGALTEAFF

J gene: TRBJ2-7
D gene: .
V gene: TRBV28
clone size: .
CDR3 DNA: TGTGCCAGCAGCTCCCCGGAGCCAAGCTACGAGCAGTACTTC
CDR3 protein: CASSSPEPSYEQYF

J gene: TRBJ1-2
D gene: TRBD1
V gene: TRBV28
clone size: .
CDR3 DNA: TGTGCCAGCAGTTTACGGGACAGCTATGGCTACACCTTC
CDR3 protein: CASSLRDSYGYTF

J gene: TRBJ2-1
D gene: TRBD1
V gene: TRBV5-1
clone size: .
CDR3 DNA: TGCGCCAGCAGCTGGGGGACAGGGGGTTACAATGAGCAGTTCTTC
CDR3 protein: CASSWGTGGYNEQFF

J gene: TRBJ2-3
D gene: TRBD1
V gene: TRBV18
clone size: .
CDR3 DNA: TGTGCCAGCTCCCGGACAGGGGGTAATGTCTTTGTTAGCACAGATACGCAGTATTTT
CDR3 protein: CASSRTGGNVFVSTDTQYF

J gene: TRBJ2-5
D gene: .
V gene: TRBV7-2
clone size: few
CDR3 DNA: TGTGCCAGCAGCCCCCGAGTCGGAGAGACCCAGTACTTC
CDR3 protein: CASSPRVGETQYF

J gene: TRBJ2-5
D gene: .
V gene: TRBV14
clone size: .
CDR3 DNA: TGTGCCAGCAGCCAGATAGGAGGGCGGGGACAAGAGACCCAGTACTTC
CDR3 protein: CASSQIGGRGQETQYF

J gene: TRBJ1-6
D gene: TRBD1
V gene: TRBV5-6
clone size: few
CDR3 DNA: TGTGCCAGCAGCCGTCAACAGGGGCGGCCCGTACCCCATAATTCACCCCTCCACTTT
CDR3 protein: CASSRQQGRPVPHNSPLHF

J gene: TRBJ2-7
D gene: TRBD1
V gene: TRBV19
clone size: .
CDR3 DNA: TGTGCCAGTACCCCCCGGGACAGGGGCTACGAGCAGTACTTC
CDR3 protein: CASTPRDRGYEQYF

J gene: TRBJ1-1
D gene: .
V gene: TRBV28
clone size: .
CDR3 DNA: TGTGCCAGCACTCCTTGGGGCAGGTACACTGAAGCTTTCTTT
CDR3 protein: CASTPWGRYTEAFF